This TCR beta chain was identified in a study of T cells in localized non-small cell lung cancer. Measured with immunoSEQ multiplex PCR; TCRdb has only the in-frame clones, and not every one. The repertoire holds 9,500 to 11,000 clones, with approximately 80% as singletons. In germline, CDR1 is LGHNA, CDR2 YSLEER. This CDR3 contains 13 residues. V was cut by 4 bases and J by 2 bases, with 8 bases left in between. The chain joins TRBV4-3 to TRBJ1-2, with TRBD1 as a possible D gene (5 bases). The sequencing used peripheral blood mononuclear cells, collected before any cancer treatment. This sequence was found in a female donor aged 60 or older with stage II lung adenocarcinoma. CDR3 nucleotides: TGCGCCAGCAGCCCGACAGCCAACTATGGCTACACCTTC. Translated: CASSPTANYGYTF.